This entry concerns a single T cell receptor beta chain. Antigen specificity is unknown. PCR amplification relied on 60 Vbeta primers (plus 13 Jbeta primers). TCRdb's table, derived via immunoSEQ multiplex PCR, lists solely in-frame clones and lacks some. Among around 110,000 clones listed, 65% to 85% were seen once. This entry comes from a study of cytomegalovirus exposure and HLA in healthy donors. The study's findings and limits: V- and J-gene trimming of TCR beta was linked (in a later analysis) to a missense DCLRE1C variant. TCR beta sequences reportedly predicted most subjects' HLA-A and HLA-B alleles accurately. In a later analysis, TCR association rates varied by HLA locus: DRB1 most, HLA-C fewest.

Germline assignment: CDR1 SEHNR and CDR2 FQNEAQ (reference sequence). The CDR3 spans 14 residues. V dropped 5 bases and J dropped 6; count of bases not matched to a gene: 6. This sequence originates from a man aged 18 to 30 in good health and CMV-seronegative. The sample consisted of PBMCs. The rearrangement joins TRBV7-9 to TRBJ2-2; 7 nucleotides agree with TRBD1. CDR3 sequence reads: CASSRRQGPGELFF. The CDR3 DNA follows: TGTGCCAGCAGCCGAAGACAGGGTCCCGGGGAGCTGTTTTTT. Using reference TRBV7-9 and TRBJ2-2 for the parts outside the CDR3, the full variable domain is DTGVSQNPRHKITKRGQNVTFRCDPISEHNRLYWYRQTLGQGPEFLTYFQNEAQLEKSRLLSDRFSAERPKGSFSTLEIQRTEQGDSAMYLCASSRRQGPGELFFGEGSRLTVL.